The 28 T cell receptor beta chains below were found in one sample sequenced in a study of blood T cell repertoires in COVID-19. Using immunoSEQ multiplex PCR, the repertoire was profiled, and TCRdb retains in-frame clones only, with some absent. The sample lists just over 150,000 clones; 92% were seen once. Input material: peripheral blood. Receptor source: a man under 40 with COVID-19, enrolled during active disease.

V gene TRBV5-1 combines with J gene TRBJ1-1, with D possibly TRBD1 on 5 matching bases. Trimming stripped 2 bases from V and 0 bases from J, with 11 bases between. The CDR3 runs 15 residues. Looked up from germline, CDR1 is SGHRS and CDR2 is YFSETQ. The CDR3 loop is CASSLLGQMNTEAFF. The CDR3 coding sequence is TGCGCCAGCAGCTTATTGGGGCAAATGAACACTGAAGCTTTCTTT.

The chain combines TRBV6-2 or TRBV6-3 with TRBJ1-2; no reliable D call. Germline CDR1 reads MNHEY; CDR2 reads SVGEGT. V lost 3 bases, J lost 8 bases, and 10 bases lay in between. CDR3 size: 12 residues. CDR3 nucleotides: TGTGCCAGCAGTTATGGTGCGGGGGGCTACACCTTC. It specifies CASSYGAGGYTF.

V usage is TRBV2 and J usage is TRBJ2-2; maybe TRBD2 (6 bases). V was trimmed by 6 bases and J by 0 bases, leaving 17 bases between them. The length of the CDR3 is 17 residues. CDR1 and CDR2 (germline): SNHLY, FYNNEI. This CDR3 reads CASSFVPGLPNTGELFF. The CDR3, as DNA: TGTGCCAGCAGCTTCGTACCGGGACTTCCGAACACCGGGGAGCTGTTTTTT. Variable domain in full (rest from reference TRBV2 and TRBJ2-2): EPEVTQTPSHQVTQMGQEVILRCVPISNHLYFYWYRQILGQKVEFLVSFYNNEISEKSEIFDDQFSVERPDGSNFTLKIRSTKLEDSAMYFCASSFVPGLPNTGELFFGEGSRLTVL.

The chain couples TRBV2 to TRBJ1-6, with D possibly being TRBD1 (5 bases). The CDR3 has 14 residues. Deletions cut 3 bases from V and 9 bases from J, with 12 bases between. The germline CDR1 and CDR2 sequences are SNHLY and FYNNEI. The CDR3 reads CASSDPRQLSPLHF. CDR3 nucleotides: TGTGCCAGCAGTGACCCCAGACAGCTTTCACCCCTCCACTTT.

The J gene is TRBJ1-1, the V gene TRBV2, with a tentative D call TRBD1 (5 bases). The CDR3 has 16 amino acids. V was trimmed by 2 bases and J by 2 bases, leaving 15 bases between them. In germline, CDR1 is SNHLY, CDR2 FYNNEI. The chain's CDR3 is CASSERGMTVNTEAFF. Here the CDR3 DNA reads TGTGCCAGCAGTGAAAGGGGTATGACAGTAAACACTGAAGCTTTCTTT.

This rearrangement joins TRBV6-2 or TRBV6-3 to TRBJ1-2; TRBD1 might be the D (6 bases). CDR1 MNHEY and CDR2 SVGEGT come from the germline V gene. CDR3 length equals 13 residues. The germline V and J ends were trimmed by 6 bases and 7 bases, with 15 bases remaining between them. Here the CDR3 reads CASSQRRTVGYTF. The CDR3 DNA follows: TGTGCCAGCAGCCAAAGACGGACAGTTGGCTACACCTTC.

This chain links TRBV11-3 with TRBJ1-2; 7 bases map to TRBD1. After removal of 3 bases from V and 0 bases from J, the junction contained 4 bases not matched to a gene. Germline CDR1 SGHNT, CDR2 YENEEA. This CDR3 has 15 residues. CDR3 DNA: TGTGCCAGCAGCTTCCAGGGGGGAGCTAACTATGGCTACACCTTC. Translated, it gives CASSFQGGANYGYTF. Filled out from reference TRBV11-3 and TRBJ1-2, the complete variable domain reads EAGVVQSPRYKIIEKKQPVAFWCNPISGHNTLYWYLQNLGQGPELLIRYENEEAVDDSQLPKDRFSAERLKGVDSTLKIQPAELGDSAVYLCASSFQGGANYGYTFGSGTRLTVV.

The rearrangement joins TRBV5-4 to TRBJ1-2; perhaps TRBD1 as D (6 bases). CDR1 SGHNT and CDR2 YYREEE come from the germline V gene (reference sequence). V lost 1 base and J 7 bases, leaving 14 bases between the germline ends. The CDR3 sequence is 14 residues long. The CDR3 spells CASSLLAGDPGYTF. The CDR3 region has the DNA TGTGCCAGCAGCTTGTTAGCAGGGGACCCTGGCTACACCTTC.

This chain joins TRBV28 and TRBJ1-4; the match to TRBD1 covers 12 bases. The junction had 3 bases not matched to a gene; V was cut back by 6 bases and J by 7 bases. Germline CDR1 is MDHEN and CDR2 is SYDVKM. The CDR3 has 14 amino acids. The CDR3 DNA follows: TGTGCCAGCAGCCGGGACAGGGGGCGTGAAAAACTGTTTTTT. Translating gives CASSRDRGREKLFF.

This chain links TRBV27 with TRBJ1-5, with 8 nucleotides matching TRBD1. Germline trimming cut 3 bases from V and 4 bases from J; bases unmatched to any gene: 14. The CDR3 extends over 18 amino acids. Germline-derived CDR1 and CDR2 are MNHEY and SMNVEV (reference sequence). Here the CDR3 DNA reads TGTGCCAGCAGTTTGCTCGGCGTGCAGGGGGCGAAAAATCAGCCCCAGCATTTT. This sequence encodes CASSLLGVQGAKNQPQHF.

This clone was recorded only once. V gene TRBV6-5 combines with J gene TRBJ1-1; 7 bases map to TRBD1. The CDR3 is 15 amino acids. The ends lost 0 bases at V and 4 bases at J; junction bases unmatched: 5. CDR1 MNHEY and CDR2 SVGAGI come from the germline V gene. CDR3 region: CASSYSGGVSTEAFF. CDR3 nucleotides: TGTGCCAGCAGTTACTCAGGGGGCGTGAGCACTGAAGCTTTCTTT.

J is TRBJ2-7 and V is TRBV5-5; TRBD1 matches 9 bases. CDR1 and CDR2 (germline): SGHKS, YYEKEE (reference sequence). V gave up 4 bases and J gave up 5 bases; unmatched junction bases: 13. CDR3 length equals 16 residues. As DNA, the CDR3 is TGTGCCAGCAGCCCGAGAGGGACAGGGTCCGGGGACGAGCAGTACTTC. It codes for CASSPRGTGSGDEQYF.

V and J are TRBV5-4 and TRBJ1-6; no reliable D call. The germline V gene has CDR1 SGHNT and CDR2 YYREEE (reference sequence). V dropped 0 bases and J dropped 9 bases, with 10 bases sitting between them. The CDR3 has 14 residues. CDR3 protein: CASSLAGVSSPLHF. CDR3 bases: TGTGCCAGCAGCTTGGCTGGTGTGAGTTCACCCCTCCACTTT.

CDR3 sequence (DNA): TGTGCCAGCAGCTTACTACAGGGCGGGCATCAGCCCCAGCATTTT. Translating gives CASSLLQGGHQPQHF. The rearrangement links TRBV7-2 to TRBJ1-5; a weak D match, TRBD1 (6 bases). Trimming shortened V by 2 bases and J by 5 bases, and 13 bases separated the two germline ends. The CDR3 is 15 residues long. The germline V gene has CDR1 SGHTA and CDR2 FQGNSA.

The chain joins TRBV3-1 (or the pseudogene TRBV3-2) to TRBJ1-4; 8 positions agree with TRBD1. CDR1 and CDR2 from the germline V gene are LGHDT and YNNKEL (reference sequence). The CDR3 contains 12 residues. The trim removed 6 bases at V and 10 bases at J, leaving 4 bases unmatched. The CDR3 here is CASSPTGGKLFF. In DNA form, the CDR3 reads TGTGCCAGCAGTCCTACAGGGGGAAAACTGTTTTTT.

This clone was counted once. The V call is TRBV7-3, the J call TRBJ2-7; D is possibly TRBD1 (6 bases). There are 16 residues in the CDR3. CDR1 is SGHTA, CDR2 FQGTGA, per germline. V was cut by 5 bases and J by 3 bases, with 20 bases left in between. Here the CDR3 reads CASSPNSRGRNYEQYF. CDR3 DNA: TGTGCCAGCAGCCCAAACTCAAGGGGGAGAAACTACGAGCAGTACTTC.

A single count supports this clone. The V and J genes are TRBV7-2 and TRBJ2-7, with 8 nucleotides matching TRBD1. The V segment lost 5 bases and the J segment 0 bases; nucleotides outside the gene matches: 3. There are 14 residues in the CDR3. Germline V gene data show CDR1 as SGHTA and CDR2 as FQGNSA. CDR3 in amino acids: CASSRGTGSYEQYF. For the CDR3, the DNA is TGTGCCAGCAGCCGCGGGACAGGCTCCTACGAGCAGTACTTC.

The J gene is TRBJ2-1, the V gene TRBV27, with 7 nucleotides matching TRBD2. The germline V gene encodes CDR1 MNHEY and CDR2 SMNVEV (reference sequence). V shed 0 bases, J shed 4 bases, and the junction held 3 bases outside the gene matches. This CDR3 spans 15 amino acids. CDR3 amino acids: CASSLSAGPYNEQFF. DNA for the CDR3: TGTGCCAGCAGTTTATCAGCGGGACCTTACAATGAGCAGTTCTTC.

This clone was seen a handful of times. V and J are TRBV28 and TRBJ2-1, with D possibly matching TRBD2 (7 bases). Germline assignment: CDR1 MDHEN and CDR2 SYDVKM. V was pared by 1 base and J by 8 bases, with 12 bases between. The CDR3 runs 14 residues. The CDR3 DNA follows: TGTGCCAGCAGTTTATTCGGGGGGCGGGATGAGCAGTTCTTC. Translating it yields CASSLFGGRDEQFF.

The chain recombines TRBV25-1 with TRBJ1-5, with 10 bases aligning to TRBD1. CDR1 MGHDK and CDR2 SYGVNS come from the germline V gene. With V trimmed by 1 base and J by 11 bases, 17 bases remained unmatched. The CDR3 runs 18 residues. Here the CDR3 DNA reads TGTGCCAGCAGTGAATCCCAGGGACAGGGGCCCCAAAATGGGGCCCAGCATTTT. It encodes CASSESQGQGPQNGAQHF.

The rearrangement links TRBV9 to TRBJ1-4; 9 bases are shared with TRBD1. CDR1 and CDR2 (germline): SGDLS, YYNGEE. The CDR3 is 15 residues long. V lost 4 bases, J lost 5 bases, and 6 bases stayed unmatched. The CDR3: CASSQTGGSNEKLFF. The CDR3 DNA follows: TGTGCCAGCAGCCAAACAGGGGGCAGCAATGAAAAACTGTTTTTT. Combining the CDR3 with reference TRBV9 and TRBJ1-4 gives the whole variable domain DSGVTQTPKHLITATGQRVTLRCSPRSGDLSVYWYQQSLDQGLQFLIQYYNGEERAKGNILERFSAQQFPDLHSELNLSSLELGDSALYFCASSQTGGSNEKLFFGSGTQLSVL.

V is TRBV28 and J is TRBJ2-7; TRBD2 aligns across 9 bases. CDR1 is MDHEN, CDR2 SYDVKM, per germline. The CDR3 is 15 amino acids. The J segment lost 2 bases and the V segment lost 3 bases, leaving 5 bases of the junction unmatched. CDR3: CASSFRGGRAYEQYF. The CDR3 DNA follows: TGTGCCAGCAGTTTCAGGGGCGGGAGGGCCTACGAGCAGTACTTC.

The V call is TRBV5-6, the J call TRBJ1-1; D unresolved. The CDR3 has 11 residues. V was cut by 4 bases and J by 6 bases, with 7 bases left in between. CDR1 is SGHDT, CDR2 YYEEEE, per germline. In DNA, the CDR3 is TGTGCCAGCAGCCGGGAGGCTGAAGCTTTCTTT. It codes for CASSREAEAFF.

The rearrangement links TRBV29-1 to TRBJ1-2; 7 bases are shared with TRBD1. The ends lost 8 bases at V and 7 bases at J; junction bases unmatched: 4. The length of the CDR3 is 10 residues. From germline, CDR1 is SQVTM and CDR2 ANQGSEA. CDR3 in DNA: TGCAGCTCGGACAGGAGTGGCTACACCTTC. This codes for CSSDRSGYTF.

The chain recombines TRBV7-7 with TRBJ1-6; D is undetermined. This CDR3 spans 13 amino acids. Germline-derived CDR1 and CDR2 are SSHAT and FNYEAQ (reference sequence). V lost 1 base to trimming and J lost 9 bases, with 7 bases between them. For the CDR3, the DNA is TGTGCCAGCAGCTTAGAAGCCGGTTCACCCCTCCACTTT. Protein: CASSLEAGSPLHF.

This chain links TRBV18 with TRBJ1-1, with 8 bases fitting TRBD1. The CDR3 covers 16 residues. V was clipped by 1 base and J by 1 base; unmatched bases: 5. Germline lookup yields CDR1 KGHSH and CDR2 LQKENI. In nucleotides, the CDR3 is TGTGCCAGCTCACCACGACAGGGGCCATCGAACACTGAAGCTTTCTTT. Translation: CASSPRQGPSNTEAFF.

The chain recombines TRBV7-9 with TRBJ1-2, with TRBD1 as a possible D gene (5 bases). Per the germline V gene, CDR1 is SEHNR and CDR2 is FQNEAQ (reference sequence). The V and J ends lost 3 bases and 4 bases respectively, with 15 bases between them. The CDR3 has 15 amino acids. The CDR3 nucleotides read TGTGCCAGCAGCTTGTTATCGACAGAAATCTATGGCTACACCTTC. Translation gives CASSLLSTEIYGYTF.

V is TRBV5-1 and J is TRBJ1-1, with a possible D match to TRBD1 (6 bases). V lost 1 base, J lost 1 base, and 11 bases lay in between. Germline CDR1 is SGHRS and CDR2 is YFSETQ. The CDR3 extends over 15 amino acids. CDR3 sequence reads: CASSLTGTWNTEAFF. The CDR3 coding sequence is TGCGCCAGCAGCTTGACAGGGACGTGGAACACTGAAGCTTTCTTT. Based on the CDR3 plus reference TRBV5-1 and TRBJ1-1, the full variable domain is KAGVTQTPRYLIKTRGQQVTLSCSPISGHRSVSWYQQTPGQGLQFLFEYFSETQRNKGNFPGRFSGRQFSNSRSEMNVSTLELGDSALYLCASSLTGTWNTEAFFGQGTRLTVV.